This is a list of T cell receptor beta chains from one sample in a study of shared clonotypes between healthy human individuals. Here immunoSEQ multiplex PCR was the method, and the copy in TCRdb shows in-frame clones only, minus some. The data contain more than 2,000,000 clones, over 90% of them singletons. Sequencing was done on a sample of naive CD4+ T cells from PBMCs. These receptors originate from a man younger than 35 in good health. Some clones in this sample may be carry-over from other donors' samples. CDR3s include the opening cysteine and the closing phenylalanine or tryptophan.

V: TRBV14
CDR3: CASSQGSRTVPYGYTF

V: TRBV6-5
CDR3: CASSWRFNQPQHF

V: TRBV29-1
CDR3: CSGQGNYGYTF

V: TRBV10-1
CDR3: CASSEGLASSTDTQYF

V: TRBV19
CDR3: CASNTGRGYNEQFF

V: TRBV19
CDR3: CASSIAAGSLGEQYF

V: TRBV28
CDR3: CASSFAGVGETQYF

V: TRBV30
CDR3: CAWSPGTSRKETQYF

V: TRBV7-9
CDR3: CASSPDRYYEQYF

V: TRBV28
CDR3: CASSFRQFSSDEQFF

V: TRBV18
CDR3: CASSPYWGNEQFF

V: TRBV5-1
CDR3: CASTVSGSGNEQFF

V: TRBV18
CDR3: CASTPAPGDYGYTF

V: TRBV5-1
CDR3: CASSLAGHSGGTQYF

V: TRBV14
CDR3: CASSRGRWAQETQYF

V: TRBV5-1
CDR3: CATAEAGLVDEQYF

V: TRBV28
CDR3: CASQGQWGGQNSYEQYF

V: TRBV27
CDR3: CASNPGRSYNEQFF

V: TRBV19
CDR3: CASKVRKSSYEQYF

V: TRBV2
CDR3: CASSIAVKPEAFF

V: TRBV11-2
CDR3: CASSPRLAEKWVTQYF

V: TRBV10-2
CDR3: CASSARTAGDTQYF

V: TRBV18
CDR3: CASSPGSNGYEQYF

V: TRBV7-9
CDR3: CASSLAAGRVNEQFF

V: TRBV7-9
CDR3: CASSSDMSIVFGEKLFF

V: TRBV7-3
CDR3: CASSLEIYNEQFF

V: TRBV5-4
CDR3: CASSLADREGEKLFF

V: TRBV29-1
CDR3: CSVGQVILDEQFF

V: TRBV2
CDR3: CASSERASTYNEQFF

V: TRBV6-6
CDR3: CASSTPGQGASGYTF

V: TRBV30
CDR3: CAWSVGARDLPQHF

V: TRBV1
CDR3: CTSSQAVRGLRAFF

V: TRBV10-2
CDR3: CASSEGRASGANVLTF

V: TRBV2
CDR3: CASSYGGHRNTEAFF

V: TRBV5-8
CDR3: CASSLYVGRVVNTQYF

V: TRBV7-9
CDR3: CASSPRTGGRDEQYF

V: TRBV29-1
CDR3: CSVRDPDEQYF

V: TRBV2
CDR3: CASSDSFGSQPQHF

V: TRBV29-1
CDR3: CSVLFLRDRDSTGELFF

V: TRBV7-3
CDR3: CASSSLGLGEQFF